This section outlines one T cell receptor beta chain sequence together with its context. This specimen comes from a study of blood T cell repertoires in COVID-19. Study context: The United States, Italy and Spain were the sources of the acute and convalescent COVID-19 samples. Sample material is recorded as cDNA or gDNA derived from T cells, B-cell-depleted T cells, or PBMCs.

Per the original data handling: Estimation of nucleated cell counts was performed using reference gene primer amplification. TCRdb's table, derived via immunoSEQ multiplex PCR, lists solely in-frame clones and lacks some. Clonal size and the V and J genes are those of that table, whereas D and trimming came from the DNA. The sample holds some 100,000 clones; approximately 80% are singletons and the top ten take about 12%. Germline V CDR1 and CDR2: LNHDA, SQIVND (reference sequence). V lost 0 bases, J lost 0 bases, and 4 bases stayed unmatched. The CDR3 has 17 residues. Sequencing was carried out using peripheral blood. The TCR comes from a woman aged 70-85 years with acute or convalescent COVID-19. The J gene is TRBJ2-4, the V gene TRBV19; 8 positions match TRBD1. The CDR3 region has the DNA TGTGCCAGTAGTATAGATCCGGGACAGGTAGCCAAAAACATTCAGTACTTC. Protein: CASSIDPGQVAKNIQYF.